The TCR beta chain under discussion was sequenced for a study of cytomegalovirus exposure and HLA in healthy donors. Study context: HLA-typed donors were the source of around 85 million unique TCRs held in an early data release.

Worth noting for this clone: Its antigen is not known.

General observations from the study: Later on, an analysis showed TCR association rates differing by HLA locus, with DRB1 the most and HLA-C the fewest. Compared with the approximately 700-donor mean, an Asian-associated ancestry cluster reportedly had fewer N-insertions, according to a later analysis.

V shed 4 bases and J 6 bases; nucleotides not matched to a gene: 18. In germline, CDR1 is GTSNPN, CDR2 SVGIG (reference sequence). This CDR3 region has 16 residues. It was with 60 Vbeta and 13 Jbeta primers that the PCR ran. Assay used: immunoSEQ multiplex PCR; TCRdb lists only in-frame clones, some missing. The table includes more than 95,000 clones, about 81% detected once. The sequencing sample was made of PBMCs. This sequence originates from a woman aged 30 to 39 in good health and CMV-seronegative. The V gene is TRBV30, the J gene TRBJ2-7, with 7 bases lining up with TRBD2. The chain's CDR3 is CAWTLKAASGFLEQYF. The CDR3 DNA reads TGTGCCTGGACCCTCAAGGCGGCTAGCGGATTTCTCGAGCAGTACTTC. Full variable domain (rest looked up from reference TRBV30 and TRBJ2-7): SQTIHQWPATLVQPVGSPLSLECTVEGTSNPNLYWYRQAAGRGLQLLFYSVGIGQISSEVPQNLSASRPQDRQFILSSKKLLLSDSGFYLCAWTLKAASGFLEQYFGPGTRLTVT.